This T cell receptor beta chain was recovered during a study of OX40 agonist ivuxolimab in advanced cancers. Trimming stripped 1 base from V and 5 bases from J, with 5 bases between. The length of the CDR3 is 11 residues. CDR1 DFQATT and CDR2 SNEGSKA come from the germline V gene (reference sequence). With respect to this clone: The sample holds other DNA sequences that translate to the same CDR3.

Profiling relied on immunoSEQ multiplex PCR, and the TCRdb table lists in-frame clones only, not all of them. The data contain around 100,000 clones, 93% of them singletons. The source is an adult with an advanced solid tumor such as melanoma, head and neck, liver or kidney cancer. This sample comprised CD4+ or CD8+ T cells sorted from blood, obtained in a trial of the OX40 agonist ivuxolimab. The chain uses TRBV20-1 and TRBJ2-5; D gene ambiguous. CDR3 region: CSARVGETQYF. The CDR3 DNA follows: TGCAGTGCTAGAGTAGGGGAGACCCAGTACTTC.